A selection of T cell receptor beta chains follows, all from one sample in a study of cytomegalovirus exposure and HLA in healthy donors. The method was immunoSEQ multiplex PCR; TCRdb's version includes in-frame clones alone and lacks a portion of them. The sample shows more than 100,000 clones, 60% to 85% of them seen only once. Sequences were obtained from PBMCs. Receptors were obtained from a woman in her 40s in good health and CMV-seronegative. CDR3s include the opening cysteine and the closing phenylalanine or tryptophan. The D gene is left open where the match is weak. Clone size is stated in some rows and not others, as once, few, many or a class when expanded.

j_call d_call v_call clone_size cdr3_nt cdr3_aa
TRBJ1-1 TRBD1 TRBV27 - TGTGCCAGCAGTTTATTCCAGGGGGTCTTGAACACTGAAGCTTTCTTT CASSLFQGVLNTEAFF
TRBJ1-6 - TRBV25-1 many TGTGCCAGCCGGGGGAGCTCCTATAATTCACCCCTCCACTTT CASRGSSYNSPLHF
TRBJ1-4 TRBD1 TRBV7-6 - TGTGCCAGCAGCTTCGGGACAGACCACCGGAGGGAAACTGGAAAACTGTTTTTT CASSFGTDHRRETGKLFF
TRBJ2-3 TRBD2 TRBV6-6 - TGTGCCAGCTGGGCTAGCGGGGGCCTTACGCAGTATTTT CASWASGGLTQYF
TRBJ2-3 TRBD1 TRBV25-1 - TGTGCCAGCAGACCACAGGGGGCTGGGTCAGATACGCAGTATTTT CASRPQGAGSDTQYF
TRBJ1-1 - TRBV5-4 once TGTGCCAGCAGCTTGGCCCCAGGGGCCGCTAACACTGAAGCTTTCTTT CASSLAPGAANTEAFF
TRBJ2-1 TRBD2 TRBV27 - TGTGCCAGCAGCTATCTCGCTAGCGGGGGGGCCAATGAGCAGTTCTTC CASSYLASGGANEQFF
TRBJ1-1 - TRBV25-1 - TGTGCCAGCAGTGAAGGCGGGGGGCGAACTGAAGCTTTCTTT CASSEGGGRTEAFF
TRBJ2-5 TRBD2 TRBV5-1 - TGCGCCACCTCAATGGGGGACTACTCGTACCAAGAGACCCAGTACTTC CATSMGDYSYQETQYF
TRBJ2-5 - TRBV5-1 - TGCGCCAGCAGCCTTGACGGGACTCGTGAGGCCCAGTACTTC CASSLDGTREAQYF
TRBJ1-4 - TRBV27 - TGTGCCAGCAGTTACGATATATTGGGGCGCGGAAAACTGTTTTTT CASSYDILGRGKLFF
TRBJ2-1 - TRBV10-3 - TGTGCCATCAGTGATATTTCTGCCAGCTCCTACAATGAGCAGTTCTTC CAISDISASSYNEQFF
TRBJ1-1 TRBD1 TRBV9 - TGTGCCAGCAGCCACCGGACAGGGCGCGTCACTGAAGCTTTCTTT CASSHRTGRVTEAFF
TRBJ1-2 - TRBV6-4 - TGTGCCAGCAGCCAGGGGTATGGCTACACCTTC CASSQGYGYTF
TRBJ2-7 - TRBV5-6 - TGTGCCAGCAGCCCGGGGGGCGTGGGGCCTGAGCAGTACTTC CASSPGGVGPEQYF
TRBJ1-4 - TRBV9 - TGTGCCAGCAGCGCCCAGGGAAGGGAGGGAGAAAAACTGTTTTTT CASSAQGREGEKLFF
TRBJ1-5 - TRBV10-3 once TGTGCCATCAGTGCGAATTACGGAGAGCCCCAGCATTTT CAISANYGEPQHF
TRBJ1-2 - TRBV5-1 few TGCGCCAGCAGCTTGGCGACAGGAATCTATGGCTACACCTTC CASSLATGIYGYTF
TRBJ1-2 - TRBV7-2 - TGTGCCAGCAGCCCGCAAGTAGGGGAATATGGCTACACCTTC CASSPQVGEYGYTF
TRBJ1-3 TRBD1 TRBV5-6 - TGTGCCAGCAGCGTGGGACAGGTGAAATCTGGAAACACCATATATTTT CASSVGQVKSGNTIYF
TRBJ2-7 - TRBV2 once TGTGCCAGCAGTGAACCGGTTGGGCTCCGCGTTACAAGCTCCTACGAGCAGTACTTC CASSEPVGLRVTSSYEQYF
TRBJ1-5 TRBD1 TRBV7-9 - TGTGCCAGCAGCTCAGGACAGGTTGGCCAGCCCCAGCATTTT CASSSGQVGQPQHF
TRBJ2-2 TRBD2 TRBV2 - TGTGCCAGCGTAGCGGGGGGGCGGCAGACCGGGGAGCTGTTTTTT CASVAGGRQTGELFF
TRBJ2-5 - TRBV5-6 - TGTGCCAGCAGCCAGGGCCCCCAAGAGACCCAGTACTTC CASSQGPQETQYF
TRBJ1-4 TRBD1 TRBV6-5 - TGTGCCAGCAGTTGGGACAGCACTAATGAAAAACTGTTTTTT CASSWDSTNEKLFF
TRBJ2-5 - TRBV19 - TGTGCCAGTAGTACCCACAGTTCCAAAGAGACCCAGTACTTC CASSTHSSKETQYF
TRBJ1-1 TRBD1 TRBV5-4 few TGTGCCAGCAGCGGGGACAGGGGAAGAACTGAAGCTTTCTTT CASSGDRGRTEAFF
TRBJ1-2 - TRBV10-3 - TGTGCCATCAGTGAGTCACAGGCGGGCTACACCTTC CAISESQAGYTF
TRBJ1-5 TRBD1 TRBV29-1 - TGCAGCGCACAGGGGGGAGACAGTCAGCCCCAGCATTTT CSAQGGDSQPQHF
TRBJ2-5 TRBD2 TRBV6-1 - TGTGCCAGCACCCCGGGACTACTCGGAGAGACCCAGTACTTC CASTPGLLGETQYF
TRBJ2-7 TRBD1 TRBV11-3 - TGTGCCAGCAGCTCTCTTAGCTACCTCGACCGGGACAGAGCCTACGAGCAGTACTTC CASSSLSYLDRDRAYEQYF
TRBJ2-2 TRBD1 TRBV7-7 - TGTGCCAGCAGCTTAACAGGGGGCCGAGCCGTGAACACCGGGGAGCTGTTTTTT CASSLTGGRAVNTGELFF
TRBJ2-5 - TRBV7-9 - TGTGCCAGCGGCCCCGGGGGTGGAGAGACCCAGTACTTC CASGPGGGETQYF
TRBJ2-5 TRBD2 TRBV6-5 few TGTGCCAGTGGACTAGCGGGGGGGCGGGAGACCCAGTACTTC CASGLAGGRETQYF
TRBJ1-1 - TRBV5-1 few TGCGCCAGCAGCCTCCGGGGGACTGAAGCTTTCTTT CASSLRGTEAFF
TRBJ2-6 TRBD1 TRBV2 - TGTGCCAGCAGTGAAGCGGCATACAGGGGCTCTGGGGCCAACGTCCTGACTTTC CASSEAAYRGSGANVLTF
TRBJ1-4 - TRBV6-6 - TGTGCCAGCAGCCTCCAATCCGCAGGGCTTGGTGAAAAACTGTTTTTT CASSLQSAGLGEKLFF
TRBJ1-1 TRBD1 TRBV28 - TGTGCCAGCAGCCTCCCGGACAGGGTGAACACTGAAGCTTTCTTT CASSLPDRVNTEAFF
TRBJ2-2 - TRBV6-5 - TGTGCCAGCAGCCGGGACTTGAACACCGGGGAGCTGTTTTTT CASSRDLNTGELFF
TRBJ2-3 - TRBV6-5 once TGTGCCACCCAAGGCAGGGTGAAGAGAACAGATACGCAGTATTTT CATQGRVKRTDTQYF
TRBJ2-7 TRBD2 TRBV11-2 few TGTGCCAGCAGCCGGGGGGGCAAGTCCTACGAGCAGTACTTC CASSRGGKSYEQYF
TRBJ1-3 - TRBV6-1 once TGTGCCAGCAGTGAAAAGACAGTGGGAGGAAACACCATATATTTT CASSEKTVGGNTIYF
TRBJ1-1 - TRBV27 - TGTGCCAGTGGTAGGCAGGAACTGAACACTGAAGCTTTCTTT CASGRQELNTEAFF
TRBJ1-1 - TRBV7-6 - TGTGCCAGCAGCCCTAAAGGACAGGAAGCTTTCTTT CASSPKGQEAFF
TRBJ1-5 - TRBV28 - TGTGCCAGCAGGTCGCCCACAAGTAGCAATCAGCCCCAGCATTTT CASRSPTSSNQPQHF